This TCR beta chain was documented in a study of cytomegalovirus exposure and HLA in healthy donors. General observations from the study: Many donors carried some public TCRs, although rarity characterized most TCR sequences. TCR beta chain V- and J-gene trimming was linked, in a later analysis, to a missense variant in DCLRE1C. Segments of the TCR beta V type were, in most cases, productive about 90% or about 30% of the time in an earlier analysis. Indistinguishable V segments such as TRBV6-2 and TRBV6-3 were excluded.

This clone was observed a handful of times. Its antigen remains unidentified. Germline-derived CDR1 and CDR2 are PRHDT and FYEKMQ (reference sequence). The ends lost 1 base at V and 4 bases at J; junction bases unmatched: 15. This CDR3 comprises 18 residues. Primers: 60 Vbeta forward and 13 Jbeta reverse. Using immunoSEQ multiplex PCR, the repertoire was profiled, and TCRdb retains in-frame clones only, with some absent. This table holds 120,000 or so clones, over 65% found once. Sequenced: PBMCs. The V gene is TRBV13, the J gene TRBJ1-1; 7 bases line up with TRBD1. The sequence was obtained from a man between 18 and 35 years old in good health and CMV-seronegative. This chain's CDR3 is CASSLVGQVGGAPTEAFF. CDR3 DNA sequence: TGTGCCAGCAGCTTAGTCGGACAGGTGGGCGGGGCGCCCACTGAAGCTTTCTTT.